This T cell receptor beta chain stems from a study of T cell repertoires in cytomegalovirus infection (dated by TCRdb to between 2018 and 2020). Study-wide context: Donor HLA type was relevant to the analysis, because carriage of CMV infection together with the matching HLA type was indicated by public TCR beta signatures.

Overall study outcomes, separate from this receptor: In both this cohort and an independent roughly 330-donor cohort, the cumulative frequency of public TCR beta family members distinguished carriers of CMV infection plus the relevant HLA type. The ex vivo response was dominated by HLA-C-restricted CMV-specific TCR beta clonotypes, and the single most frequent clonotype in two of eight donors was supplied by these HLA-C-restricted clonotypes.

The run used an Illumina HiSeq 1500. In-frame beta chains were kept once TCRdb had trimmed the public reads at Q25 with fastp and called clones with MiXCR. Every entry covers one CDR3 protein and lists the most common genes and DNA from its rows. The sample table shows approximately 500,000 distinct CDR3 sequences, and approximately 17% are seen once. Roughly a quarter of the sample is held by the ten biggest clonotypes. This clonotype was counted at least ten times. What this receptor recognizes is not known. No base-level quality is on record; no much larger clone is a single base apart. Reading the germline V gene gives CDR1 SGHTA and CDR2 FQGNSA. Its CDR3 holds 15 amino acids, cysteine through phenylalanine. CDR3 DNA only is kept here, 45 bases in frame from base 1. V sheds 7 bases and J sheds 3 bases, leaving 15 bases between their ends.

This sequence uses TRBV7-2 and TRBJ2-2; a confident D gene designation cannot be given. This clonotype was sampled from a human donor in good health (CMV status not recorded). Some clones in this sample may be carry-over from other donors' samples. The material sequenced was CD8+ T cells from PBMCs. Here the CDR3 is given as CASIPFLKDTGELFF. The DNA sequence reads TGTGCCAGCATCCCTTTTTTAAAGGACACCGGGGAGCTGTTTTTT.